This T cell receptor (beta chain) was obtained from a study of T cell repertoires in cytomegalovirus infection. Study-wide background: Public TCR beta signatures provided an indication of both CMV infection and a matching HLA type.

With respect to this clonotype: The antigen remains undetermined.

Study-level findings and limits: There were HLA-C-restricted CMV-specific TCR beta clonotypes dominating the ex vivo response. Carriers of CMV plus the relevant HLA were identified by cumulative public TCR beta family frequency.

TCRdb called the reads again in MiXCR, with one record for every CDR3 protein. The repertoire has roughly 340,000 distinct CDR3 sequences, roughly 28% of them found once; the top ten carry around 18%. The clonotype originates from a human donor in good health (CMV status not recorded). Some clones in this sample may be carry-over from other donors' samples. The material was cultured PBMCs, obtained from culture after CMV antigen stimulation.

In DNA, the CDR3 is TGTGCCAGCAGCTTAGCAAGGAGCTCCTACAATGAGCAGTTCTTC. Encoded protein: CASSLARSSYNEQFF. The chain couples TRBV11-2 to TRBJ2-1; D not certain. Trimming stripped 1 base from V and 0 bases from J, with 7 bases between. Germline V gene sequence: CDR1 SGHAT, CDR2 FQNNGV. The CDR3 length is 15 residues.